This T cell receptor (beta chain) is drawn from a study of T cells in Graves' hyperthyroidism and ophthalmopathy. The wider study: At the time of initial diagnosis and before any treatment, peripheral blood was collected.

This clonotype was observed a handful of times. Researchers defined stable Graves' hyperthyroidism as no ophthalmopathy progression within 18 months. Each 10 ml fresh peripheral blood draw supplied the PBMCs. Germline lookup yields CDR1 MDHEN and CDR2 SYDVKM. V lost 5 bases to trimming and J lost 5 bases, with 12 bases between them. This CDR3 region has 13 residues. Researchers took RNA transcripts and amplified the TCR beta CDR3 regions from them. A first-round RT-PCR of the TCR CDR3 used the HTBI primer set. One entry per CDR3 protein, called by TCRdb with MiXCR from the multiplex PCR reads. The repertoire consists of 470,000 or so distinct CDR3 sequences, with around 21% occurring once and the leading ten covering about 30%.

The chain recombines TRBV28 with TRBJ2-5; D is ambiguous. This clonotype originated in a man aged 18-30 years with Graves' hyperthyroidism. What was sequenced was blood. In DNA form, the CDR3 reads TGTGCCAGCAGTGATCCCGGTTGGGAGACCCAGTACTTC. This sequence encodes CASSDPGWETQYF.